Many counts were recorded for the clone carrying this T cell receptor (beta chain). TCRdb used MiXCR to call clones anew from the PCR reads. The sample has about 16,000 clones; 12% are singletons. This CDR3 contains 13 residues. Looked up from germline, CDR1 is DFQATT and CDR2 is SNEGSKA (reference sequence). V was cut by 0 bases and J by 2 bases, with 7 bases left in between. All patients were treatment-naive before thyroid surgery. The data originate from a study of metastatic and nonmetastatic thyroid tumors. Sequenced material: tumor tissue. The gene calls are TRBV20-1 and TRBJ1-1; D gene ambiguous. The sequence was obtained from a female donor with papillary thyroid cancer or a benign thyroid nodule (not recorded which). Some clones in this sample may be carry-over from other donors' samples. CDR3 in amino acids: CSAREGTNTEAFF. CDR3 DNA sequence: TGCAGTGCTAGAGAGGGTACAAACACTGAAGCTTTCTTT.